This T cell receptor beta chain was identified in a study of blood T cell repertoires in COVID-19. Study-level information: COVID-19 samples from acute and convalescent phases originated in the United States, Italy and Spain. Sources were T cells, B-cell-depleted T cells, or PBMCs; the material itself was cDNA or gDNA.

The data were produced by immunoSEQ multiplex PCR, yet TCRdb's version contains in-frame clones alone and is incomplete. The data contain roughly 250,000 clones, roughly four fifths of them singletons. Germline V gene data show CDR1 as SGHDT and CDR2 as YYEEEE. Unmatched junction bases numbered 2, after V lost 4 bases and J lost 5 bases. The CDR3 extends over 12 amino acids. This chain connects TRBV5-6 to TRBJ2-7; 8 bases map to TRBD1. Sequences were obtained from peripheral blood. The source of this sequence is a woman aged 55-69 years with active or convalescent COVID-19. For the CDR3, the DNA is TGTGCCAGCAGCCCGGGACAGGACGAGCAGTACTTC. Protein: CASSPGQDEQYF.